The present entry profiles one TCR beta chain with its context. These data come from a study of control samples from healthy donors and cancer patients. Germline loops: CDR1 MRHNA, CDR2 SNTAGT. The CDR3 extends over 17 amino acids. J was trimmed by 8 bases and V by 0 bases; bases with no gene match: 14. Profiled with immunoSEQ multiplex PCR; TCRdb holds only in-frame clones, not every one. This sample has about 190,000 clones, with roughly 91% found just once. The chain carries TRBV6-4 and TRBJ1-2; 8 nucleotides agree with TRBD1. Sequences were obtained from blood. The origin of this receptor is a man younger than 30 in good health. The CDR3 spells CASSDSGIRGRSGGYTF. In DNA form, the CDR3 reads TGTGCCAGCAGTGACTCAGGGATCAGGGGGCGAAGCGGCGGCTACACCTTC.